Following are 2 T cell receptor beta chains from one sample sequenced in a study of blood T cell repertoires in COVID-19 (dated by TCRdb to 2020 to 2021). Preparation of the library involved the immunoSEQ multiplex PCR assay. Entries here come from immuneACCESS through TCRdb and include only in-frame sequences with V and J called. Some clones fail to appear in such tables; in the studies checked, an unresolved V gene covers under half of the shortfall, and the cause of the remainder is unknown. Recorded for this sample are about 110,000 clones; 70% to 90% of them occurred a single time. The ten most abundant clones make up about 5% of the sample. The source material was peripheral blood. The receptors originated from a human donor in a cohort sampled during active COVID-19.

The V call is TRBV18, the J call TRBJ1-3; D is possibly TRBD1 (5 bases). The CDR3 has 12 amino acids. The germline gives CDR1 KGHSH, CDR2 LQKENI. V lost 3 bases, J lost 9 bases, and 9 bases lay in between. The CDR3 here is CASSPQGGTIYF. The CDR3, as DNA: TGTGCCAGCTCACCGCAGGGAGGCACCATATATTTT.

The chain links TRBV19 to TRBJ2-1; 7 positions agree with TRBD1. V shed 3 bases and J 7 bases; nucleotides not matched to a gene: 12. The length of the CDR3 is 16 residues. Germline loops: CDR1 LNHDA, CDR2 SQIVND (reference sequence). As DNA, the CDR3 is TGTGCCAGTAGTATTTGGGACAGAACCCCTGGAAATGAGCAGTTCTTC. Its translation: CASSIWDRTPGNEQFF.